This is a list of T cell receptor beta chains from one sample in a study of T-cell reconstitution after alpha-beta-depleted transplantation in children. TCRdb fed the PCR reads into MiXCR, producing one record per CDR3 protein. Here the sample spans about 230,000 distinct CDR3 sequences, approximately 9.7% being singletons. The sample was PBMCs from the stem cell graft donor, taken from the stem cell graft. The receptors shown here come from a human donor who donated a stem cell graft to a child with SCID. Both conserved end residues are part of each CDR3. Fields, in order: J gene, V gene, D gene, clone size, CDR3 DNA, CDR3 protein. The D gene is left open where the match is weak. Size is omitted from some rows. Given values are once, few, many or a class for expanded clones.

TRBJ2-7,TRBV9,NA,many,TGTGCCAGCAGCGTAGGAGATGGGGATTTCAGCTACGAGCAGTACTTC,CASSVGDGDFSYEQYF
TRBJ2-7,TRBV20-1,NA,many,TGCAGTGCTAGGAAGGCCGGTGTCTCGAGCTCCTACGAGCAGTACTTC,CSARKAGVSSSYEQYF
TRBJ1-1,TRBV15,NA,many,TGTGCCACCAGCAGTCTTACAGTGAACACTGAAGCTTTCTTT,CATSSLTVNTEAFF
TRBJ1-1,TRBV5-1,NA,many,TGCGCCAGCAGCGCGCCGGAGGCGTTGACTGAAGCTTTCTTT,CASSAPEALTEAFF
TRBJ2-2,TRBV3-1,NA,many,TGTGCCAGCAGCCCACAGAGGGAACGGACTTGGAGAGGCACCGGGGAGCTGTTTTTT,CASSPQRERTWRGTGELFF
TRBJ2-1,TRBV5-1,TRBD1,many,TGCGCCAGCAGCTTGGTCCGGGACAGGTCCAATGAGCAGTTCTTC,CASSLVRDRSNEQFF
TRBJ2-1,TRBV3-1,TRBD1,NA,TGTGCCAGCAGCCAAGGTTACAGGGGCAATGAGCAGTTCTTC,CASSQGYRGNEQFF
TRBJ1-1,TRBV20-1,NA,many,TGCAGTGCTAGGGGGGGGGAATCTGAAGCTTTCTTT,CSARGGESEAFF
TRBJ1-3,TRBV20-1,NA,many,TGCAGTGCGGGAAGACCTGGTGGAAACACCATATATTTT,CSAGRPGGNTIYF
TRBJ1-2,TRBV25-1,NA,many,TGTGCCAGCAGTGTCGGGCTTTCGAGCTATGGCTACACCTTC,CASSVGLSSYGYTF
TRBJ1-2,TRBV13,TRBD1,many,TGTGCCAGCAGCAAGGGACAGGGGGTAGGCTACACCTTC,CASSKGQGVGYTF
TRBJ2-5,TRBV29-1,TRBD1,NA,TGCAGCGTTGGCCTGACAGGGTCGGTGGCGGAGGCCCAGTACTTC,CSVGLTGSVAEAQYF
TRBJ2-7,TRBV24-1,NA,many,TGTGCCACCAGTGATTTGCGGAGCGGGGAGCAGTACTTC,CATSDLRSGEQYF
TRBJ1-4,TRBV18,TRBD1,NA,TGTGCCAGCCTCACTGACCCGGGACAGGGGGCCGGAACTAATGAAAAACTGTTTTTT,CASLTDPGQGAGTNEKLFF
TRBJ1-2,TRBV14,TRBD1,many,TGTGCCAGCAGCTTGGGACAGCTGGGGTATGGCTACACCTTC,CASSLGQLGYGYTF
TRBJ1-6,TRBV9,NA,many,TGTGCCAGCAGCGCCCCAGGCGGCCCCCTCCACTTT,CASSAPGGPLHF
TRBJ2-2,TRBV7-2,NA,many,TGTGCCAGCAGCTCTGGGGTTGGGGGACCGAACACCGGGGAGCTGTTTTTT,CASSSGVGGPNTGELFF
TRBJ2-7,TRBV6-2/TRBV6-3,NA,NA,TGTGCCAGCAGCGGGCTCCCGCGGGACGGCTCTTCCTACGAGCAGTACTTC,CASSGLPRDGSSYEQYF
TRBJ2-3,TRBV29-1,TRBD1,many,TGCAGCGTTGGGTTGGGACAGGGCGCAGATACGCAGTATTTT,CSVGLGQGADTQYF
TRBJ2-7,TRBV20-1,NA,many,TGCAGTGCTAGACACGACTACGAGCAGTACTTC,CSARHDYEQYF
TRBJ1-2,TRBV20-1,NA,many,TGCAGTGCTAGGGTCGCCAGTTTTCTTGGCTACACCTTC,CSARVASFLGYTF
TRBJ1-3,TRBV6-2/TRBV6-3,NA,few,TGTGCCAGCAGTTTCTCGGGGACCACCATCTCTGGAAACACCATATATTTT,CASSFSGTTISGNTIYF
TRBJ1-1,TRBV10-3,NA,NA,TGTGCCATCAAACTAACCATGAACACTGAAGCTTTCTTT,CAIKLTMNTEAFF
TRBJ2-3,TRBV7-2,NA,many,TGTGCCAGCAGCGCGACCGTCCTCTGGGGACCTAGCACAGATACGCAGTATTTT,CASSATVLWGPSTDTQYF
TRBJ1-2,TRBV20-1,NA,few,TGCAGTGCTAGAGGGGCCAAAGCAGGGTCTCCGGATGGCTACACCTTC,CSARGAKAGSPDGYTF
TRBJ2-3,TRBV5-1,TRBD2,few,TGCGCCAGCAGCTCCTTGACTAGCGGTCGTAGCACAGATACGCAGTATTTT,CASSSLTSGRSTDTQYF
TRBJ1-6,TRBV5-1,NA,many,TGCGCCAGCAGCTTCGGACACACTGTGAGCTCCTATAATTCACCCCTCCACTTT,CASSFGHTVSSYNSPLHF
TRBJ1-1,TRBV27,NA,many,TGTGCCAGCATTTGGGGCCGGGTTGAAGCTTTCTTT,CASIWGRVEAFF
TRBJ1-1,TRBV29-1,NA,many,TGCAGCGTTCGGGCGTTGAGCACTGAAGCTTTCTTT,CSVRALSTEAFF
TRBJ1-1,TRBV12-3/TRBV12-4,NA,many,TGTGCCAGCAGTTTAGGATCCTTGAACACTGAAGCTTTCTTT,CASSLGSLNTEAFF
TRBJ2-3,TRBV28,NA,many,TGTGCCAGCAGTTTAAGCAGGGGCGAGGGCACAGATACGCAGTATTTT,CASSLSRGEGTDTQYF